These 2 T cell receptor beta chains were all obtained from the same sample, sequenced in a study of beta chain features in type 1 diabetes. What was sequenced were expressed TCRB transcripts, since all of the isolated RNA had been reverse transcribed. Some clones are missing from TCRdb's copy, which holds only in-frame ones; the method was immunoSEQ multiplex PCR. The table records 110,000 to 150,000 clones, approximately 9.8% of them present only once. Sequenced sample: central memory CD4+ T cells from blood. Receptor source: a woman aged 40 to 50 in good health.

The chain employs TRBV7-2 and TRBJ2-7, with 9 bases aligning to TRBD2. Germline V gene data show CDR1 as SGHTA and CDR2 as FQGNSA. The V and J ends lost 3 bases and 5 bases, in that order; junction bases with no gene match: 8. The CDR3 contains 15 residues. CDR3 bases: TGTGCCAGCAGCTTTCGGGCGGGGGGGCCCCACGAGCAGTACTTC. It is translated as CASSFRAGGPHEQYF.

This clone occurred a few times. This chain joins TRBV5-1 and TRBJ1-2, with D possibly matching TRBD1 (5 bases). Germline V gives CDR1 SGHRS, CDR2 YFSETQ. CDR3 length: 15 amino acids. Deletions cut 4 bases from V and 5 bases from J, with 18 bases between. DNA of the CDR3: TGCGCCAGCAGCCCGGGGGACGCCGTGGGGTATGGCTACACCTTC. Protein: CASSPGDAVGYGYTF.